The source of this T cell receptor beta chain is a study of PD-L1 blockade in urothelial cancer. Study overall: Patients took up atezolizumab in the mid-2010s at 1,200 mg intravenously every 3 weeks. Blood samples had a median of roughly 140,000 T cells, 80,000 to 100,000 unique TCRs, and clonality 0.080.

Worth noting for this clone: Its antigen is currently unknown.

The data were produced by immunoSEQ multiplex PCR, yet TCRdb's version contains in-frame clones alone and is incomplete. The sample includes about 88,000 clones, roughly 90% of them seen just once. Findings and caveats of the study: Pretreatment peripheral blood TCR clonality that fell below the median predicted better survival among the patients studied.

Time point here: pretreatment peripheral blood. Each patient's cancer was a locally advanced or metastatic urothelial carcinoma. The CDR3 length is 15 residues. V dropped 3 bases and J dropped 5; count of bases not matched to a gene: 5. Germline CDR1 and CDR2: KGHSH and LQKENI. The sequenced sample was PBMCs, obtained around atezolizumab (anti-PD-L1) treatment. The J gene is TRBJ1-3, the V gene TRBV18; 9 positions agree with TRBD1. This TCR derives from a woman of 80 years or more with urothelial cancer. Here the CDR3 reads CASSPDRGSRNTIYF. CDR3 coding DNA: TGTGCCAGCTCACCCGACAGGGGGAGTCGAAACACCATATATTTT.